This TCR beta chain derives from a study of lymphopenia after photon versus proton radiotherapy. Libraries were prepared by immunoSEQ multiplex PCR; TCRdb keeps only in-frame clonotypes and omits some of them. In the table there are roughly 64,000 clones, about nine tenths of which are singletons. Study-level points and caveats: Post-nadir diversity loss with photons came from oligoclonal expansion, particularly CD8+ Temra cells. Photon-treated patients lost naive T cells and TCR diversity; proton-treated stayed stable. Survival link was tested only in deceased patients; proton benefit remains a possibility. Post-nadir TCR diversity decline inversely tracked overall survival among those who died.

CDR3 length: 16 amino acids. Germline V gene sequence: CDR1 PRHDT, CDR2 FYEKMQ (reference sequence). The ends were cut back, 2 bases at V and 4 bases at J, with 17 bases in the middle. With respect to this clone: Its specificity is not known.

The rearrangement uses TRBV13 and TRBJ1-1; D is ambiguous. The receptor was derived from a man older than 75 with esophageal cancer. This specimen consisted of peripheral blood, obtained from a patient treated with proton-based radiotherapy. The CDR3 DNA is TGTGCCAGCAGCTTAAGGCCTCTCGAACGGGGCACTGAAGCTTTCTTT. It specifies CASSLRPLERGTEAFF. Combining the CDR3 with reference TRBV13 and TRBJ1-1 gives the whole variable domain AAGVIQSPRHLIKEKRETATLKCYPIPRHDTVYWYQQGPGQDPQFLISFYEKMQSDKGSIPDRFSAQQFSDYHSELNMSSLELGDSALYFCASSLRPLERGTEAFFGQGTRLTVV.